This TCR beta chain was profiled in a study of cytomegalovirus exposure and HLA in healthy donors. Overall study: Out of 150 million to 200 million T cells, an earlier analysis found over 100 million unique TCR beta sequences in total. The study's findings and limits: In a later analysis, the majority of CMV-associated beta chains seemingly showed HLA restriction. For cytomegalovirus status, the classifier reportedly gave diagnoses with high specificity and sensitivity. A later analysis showed that HLA-associated TCR beta chains had undergone more clonal expansion than equally common others.

The V end was cut by 5 bases, the J end by 6 bases, with 13 bases between. The germline V gene has CDR1 SQVTM and CDR2 ANQGSEA. The CDR3 covers 12 residues. About this clone itself: Antigen unknown.

Primers included in the PCR were 60 Vbeta and 13 Jbeta primers. Libraries were prepared by immunoSEQ multiplex PCR; TCRdb keeps only in-frame clonotypes and omits some of them. Of 100,000 or so clones in the sample, approximately 72% are singletons; the top ten hold 1.5% to 2%. The gene calls are TRBV29-1 and TRBJ1-2, with D possibly TRBD1 on 5 matching bases. The TCR sequence derives from a woman between 40 and 50 years old in good health and CMV-seronegative. Sequenced input: PBMCs. The CDR3: CSVSHGGDGYTF. CDR3 DNA: TGCAGCGTTTCCCACGGGGGGGATGGCTACACCTTC.